This T cell receptor (beta chain) emerged from a study of naive and memory T cell subsets. Broader study findings: Naive repertoires, especially CD8, held a few larger clonotypes, possibly memory cells re-expressing CD45RA. Between naive and memory subsets, TCR abundance power law exponents differed. In naive cells, over 85% of TCR sequences were seen only once.

Both TRBC1 and TRBC2 were covered by a beta constant-region primer of two equimolar oligonucleotides. Ligated cDNA was amplified by four rounds of PCR with nested alpha and beta constant-region primers and SP2. The cDNA 3' end received a ligated single-stranded oligonucleotide carrying the SP2 primer and a 12-nucleotide UMI. MiXCR, applied by TCRdb to the UMI-ligation and nested PCR reads, yields one record per CDR3 protein. The sample has 150,000 or so distinct CDR3 sequences, 22% seen once. About this clonotype: The antigen remains unidentified.

The ends lost 5 bases at V and 4 bases at J; junction bases unmatched: 3. The CDR3 has 13 residues. Germline lookup yields CDR1 SGHTA and CDR2 FQGNSA. Cells stained for CD3, CD4, CD8, CD45RA and CD27 were sorted into four subsets. Sequenced: naive CD4+ T cells from blood. This receptor was obtained from a human donor in good health. The rearrangement uses TRBV7-2 and TRBJ2-5, with TRBD1 identical over 8 bases. This CDR3 reads CASSAGGGETQYF. For the CDR3, the DNA is TGTGCCAGCAGCGCAGGGGGCGGAGAGACCCAGTACTTC.